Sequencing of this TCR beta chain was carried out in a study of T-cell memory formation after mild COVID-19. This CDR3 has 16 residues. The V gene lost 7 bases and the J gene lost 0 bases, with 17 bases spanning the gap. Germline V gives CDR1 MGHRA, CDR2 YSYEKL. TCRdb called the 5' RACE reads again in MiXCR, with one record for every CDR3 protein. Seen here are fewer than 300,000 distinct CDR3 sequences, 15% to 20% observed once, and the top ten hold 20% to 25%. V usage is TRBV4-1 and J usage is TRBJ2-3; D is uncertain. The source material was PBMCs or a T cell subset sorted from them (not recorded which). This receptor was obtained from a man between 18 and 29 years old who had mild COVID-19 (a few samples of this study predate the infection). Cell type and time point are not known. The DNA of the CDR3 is TGCGCCAGCACGACAAACCTGCTAAAAAGCACAGATACGCAGTATTTT. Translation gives CASTTNLLKSTDTQYF.